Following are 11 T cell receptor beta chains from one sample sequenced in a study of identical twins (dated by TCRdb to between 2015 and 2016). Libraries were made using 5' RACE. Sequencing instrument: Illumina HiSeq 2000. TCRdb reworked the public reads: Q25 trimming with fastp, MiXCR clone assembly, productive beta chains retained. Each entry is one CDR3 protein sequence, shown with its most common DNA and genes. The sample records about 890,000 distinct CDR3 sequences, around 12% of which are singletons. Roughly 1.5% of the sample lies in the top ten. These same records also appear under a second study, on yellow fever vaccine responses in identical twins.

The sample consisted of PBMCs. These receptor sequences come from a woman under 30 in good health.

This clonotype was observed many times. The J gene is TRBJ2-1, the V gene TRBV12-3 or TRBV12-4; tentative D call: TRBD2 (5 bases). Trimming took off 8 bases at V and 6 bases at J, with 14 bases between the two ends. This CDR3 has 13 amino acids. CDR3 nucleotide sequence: TGTGCCAGCGGGTTGCACGGAGGCAATGAGCAGTTCTTC. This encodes CASGLHGGNEQFF.

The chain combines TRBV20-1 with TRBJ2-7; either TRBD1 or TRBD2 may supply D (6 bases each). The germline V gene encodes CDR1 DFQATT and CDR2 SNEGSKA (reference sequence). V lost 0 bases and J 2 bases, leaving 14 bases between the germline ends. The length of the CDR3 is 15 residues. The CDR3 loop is CSARDGGGNTYEQYF. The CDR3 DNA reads TGCAGTGCTAGAGATGGGGGCGGGAACACCTACGAGCAGTACTTC.

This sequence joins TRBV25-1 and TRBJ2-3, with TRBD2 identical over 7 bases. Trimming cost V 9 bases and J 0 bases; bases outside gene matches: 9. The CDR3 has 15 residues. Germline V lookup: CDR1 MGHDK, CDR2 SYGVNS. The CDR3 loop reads CASSYPGGSTDTQYF. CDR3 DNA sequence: TGTGCCAGTTCTTACCCCGGGGGGAGCACAGATACGCAGTATTTT.

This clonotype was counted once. The chain's CDR3 is CSARGRGGNIQYF. The CDR3 bases are TGCAGTGCTAGGGGCAGGGGGGGAAACATTCAGTACTTC. V is TRBV20-1 and J is TRBJ2-4, with D possibly being TRBD1 or TRBD2 (7 bases each). V was pared by 3 bases and J by 6 bases, with 12 bases between. The CDR3 has 13 residues. The germline V gene has CDR1 DFQATT and CDR2 SNEGSKA (reference sequence).

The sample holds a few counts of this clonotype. The CDR3 DNA reads as TGCAGTGCTAGTGCTACGACGGGGAAAGCTAGCACAGATACGCAGTATTTT. Its protein product is CSASATTGKASTDTQYF. The chain carries TRBV20-1 and TRBJ2-3, with D possibly matching TRBD2 (5 bases). CDR1 and CDR2 from the germline V gene are DFQATT and SNEGSKA (reference sequence). This CDR3 region has 17 residues. V was trimmed by 3 bases and J by 0 bases, leaving 19 bases between them.

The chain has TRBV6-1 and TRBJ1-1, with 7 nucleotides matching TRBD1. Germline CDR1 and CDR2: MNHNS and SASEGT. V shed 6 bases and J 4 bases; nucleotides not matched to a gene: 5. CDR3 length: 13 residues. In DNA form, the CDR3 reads TGTGCCAGCAGACAGACAGGGTTCACTGAAGCTTTCTTT. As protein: CASRQTGFTEAFF.

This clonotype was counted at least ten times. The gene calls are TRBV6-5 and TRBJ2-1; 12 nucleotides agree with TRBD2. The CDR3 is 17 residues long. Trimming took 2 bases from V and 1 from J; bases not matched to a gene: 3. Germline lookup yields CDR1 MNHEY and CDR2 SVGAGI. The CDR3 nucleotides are TGTGCCAGCAGTTACGGGACTAGCGGGCCTTCCTACAATGAGCAGTTCTTC. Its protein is CASSYGTSGPSYNEQFF.

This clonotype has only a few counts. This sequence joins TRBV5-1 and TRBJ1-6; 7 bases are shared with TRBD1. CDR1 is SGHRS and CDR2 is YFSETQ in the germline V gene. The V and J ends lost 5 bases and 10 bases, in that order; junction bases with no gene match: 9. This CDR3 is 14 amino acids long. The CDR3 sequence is CASRLTGLESPLHF. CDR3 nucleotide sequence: TGCGCCAGCAGACTGACAGGGCTTGAGTCACCCCTCCACTTT.

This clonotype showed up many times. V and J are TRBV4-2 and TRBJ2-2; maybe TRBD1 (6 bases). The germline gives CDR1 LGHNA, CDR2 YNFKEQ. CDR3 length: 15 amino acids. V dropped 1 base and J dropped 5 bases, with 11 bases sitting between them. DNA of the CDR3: TGTGCCAGCAGCCAAGTGCAGGGGCCTACCGGGGAGCTGTTTTTT. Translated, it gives CASSQVQGPTGELFF.

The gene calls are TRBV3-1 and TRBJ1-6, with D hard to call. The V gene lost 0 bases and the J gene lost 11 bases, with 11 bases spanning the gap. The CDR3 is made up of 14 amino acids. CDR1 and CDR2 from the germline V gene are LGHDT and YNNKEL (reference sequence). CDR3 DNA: TGTGCCAGCAGCCAAGAGTGGAGTCGGACACCCCTCCACTTT. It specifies CASSQEWSRTPLHF.

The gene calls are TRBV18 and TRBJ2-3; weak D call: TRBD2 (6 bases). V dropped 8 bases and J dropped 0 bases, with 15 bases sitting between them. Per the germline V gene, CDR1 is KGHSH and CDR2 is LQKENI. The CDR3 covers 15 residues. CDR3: CASQAGRISTDTQYF. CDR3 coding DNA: TGTGCCAGCCAAGCCGGGAGAATTAGCACAGATACGCAGTATTTT.